This T cell receptor beta chain was retrieved from a study of molecular identifiers for immune sequencing clone quantification. Study information: Across replicate runs, RNA obtained from approximately 20,000 or 100,000 naive CD8 cells was divided into five, with four undergoing sequencing.

The use of previously described methods and listed TCR primers produced the bulk TCR libraries. In TCRdb, the PCR reads were re-called with MiXCR into one record per CDR3 protein. There are around 480,000 distinct CDR3 sequences in the sample; less than 30% occur only once, and roughly 0.79% lies in the top ten. A CD8+CD4-CCR7+CD45RA+ gate was used to sort naive CD8 T cells. CDR1 and CDR2 from the germline V gene are MGHDK and SYGVNS. J gave up 6 bases and V 6 bases, and 0 bases lay outside the gene matches. The CDR3 is 12 amino acids. This clonotype was recorded many times. This TCR was sampled from a human donor in good health. Some libraries in this study had Jurkat cell RNA spiked in. V usage is TRBV25-1 and J usage is TRBJ2-2; 8 positions match TRBD1. Sequences were obtained from naive CD8+ T cells from blood, with Jurkat cell RNA spiked in. Subset in this sample: FACS-sorted CD8+CD4-CCR7+CD45RA+ naive T cells. CDR3 loop: CASRQGAGELFF. CDR3 DNA: TGTGCCAGCAGACAGGGGGCCGGGGAGCTGTTTTTT.